The source of this T cell receptor (beta chain) is a study (TCRdb year 2016). The library was built by means of RT-PCR. Sequencing was performed on an Illumina MiSeq. TCRdb passed the public sequencing reads through fastp at Q25 and MiXCR, retaining productive beta sequences. Every distinct CDR3 protein forms one entry, paired with its most common genes and DNA. The sample table records 550,000 to 750,000 distinct CDR3 sequences; 12% to 15% of these occur just once. The top ten hold 3.6% of the sample. For CDR1 and CDR2, the germline V gene (reference sequence) lists MNHNY and SVGAGI. The CDR3 spans 11 residues, from the cysteine through the phenylalanine. Only the CDR3 part of the read is kept: 33 bases, read in frame from the first base. V lost 6 bases and J lost 6 bases; the stretch between them is 7 bases long. This clonotype was found many times. No antigen is known for it. It has no much larger one-base neighbor in the sample; base qualities were not kept.

The sequenced sample consisted of memory CD4+ T cells from blood. The sequence was obtained from a female donor in good health, serving as a healthy control. In this chain, TRBV6-6 is recombined with TRBJ2-3, with the D gene call left open. The CDR3 region: CASRARDTQYF. The DNA reads as follows: TGTGCCAGCAGGGCCAGGGATACGCAGTATTTT.